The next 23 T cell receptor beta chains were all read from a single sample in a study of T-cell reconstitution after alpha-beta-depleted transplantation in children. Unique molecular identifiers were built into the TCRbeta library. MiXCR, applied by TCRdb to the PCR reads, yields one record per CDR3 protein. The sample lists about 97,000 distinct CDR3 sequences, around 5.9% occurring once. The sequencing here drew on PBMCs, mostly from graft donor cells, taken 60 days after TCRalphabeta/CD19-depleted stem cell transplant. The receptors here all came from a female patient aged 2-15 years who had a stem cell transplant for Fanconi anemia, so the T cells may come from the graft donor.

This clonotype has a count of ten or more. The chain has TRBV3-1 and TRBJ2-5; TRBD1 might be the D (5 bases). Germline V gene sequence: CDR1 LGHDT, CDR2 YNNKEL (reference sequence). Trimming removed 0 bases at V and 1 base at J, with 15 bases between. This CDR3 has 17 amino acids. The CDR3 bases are TGTGCCAGCAGCCAAGAGTTACAGGTGAAGGGCCAAGAGACCCAGTACTTC. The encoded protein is CASSQELQVKGQETQYF.

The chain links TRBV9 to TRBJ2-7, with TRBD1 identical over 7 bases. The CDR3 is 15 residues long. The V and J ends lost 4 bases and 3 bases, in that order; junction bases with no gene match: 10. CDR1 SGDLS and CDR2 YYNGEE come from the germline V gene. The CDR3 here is CASSQGGDRFYEQYF. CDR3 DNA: TGTGCCAGCAGCCAAGGGGGCGACCGATTCTACGAGCAGTACTTC.

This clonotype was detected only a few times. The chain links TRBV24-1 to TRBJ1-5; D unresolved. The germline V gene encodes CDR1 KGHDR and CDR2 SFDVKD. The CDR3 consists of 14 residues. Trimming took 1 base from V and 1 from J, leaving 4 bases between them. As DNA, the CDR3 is TGTGCCACCAGTGATTTAACGAGCAATCAGCCCCAGCATTTT. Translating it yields CATSDLTSNQPQHF.

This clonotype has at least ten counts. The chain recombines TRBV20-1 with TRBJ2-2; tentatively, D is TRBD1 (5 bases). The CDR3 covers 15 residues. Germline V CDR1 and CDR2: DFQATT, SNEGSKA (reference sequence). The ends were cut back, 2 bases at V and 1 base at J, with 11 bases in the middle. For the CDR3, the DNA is TGCAGTGCTAGATCTCAGGGTGGGAACACCGGGGAGCTGTTTTTT. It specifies CSARSQGGNTGELFF.

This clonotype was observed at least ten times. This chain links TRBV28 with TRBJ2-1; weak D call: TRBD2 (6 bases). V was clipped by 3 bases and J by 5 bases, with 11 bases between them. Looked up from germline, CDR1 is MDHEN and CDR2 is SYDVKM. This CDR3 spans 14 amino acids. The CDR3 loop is CASSFAGRNNEQFF. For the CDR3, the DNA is TGTGCCAGCAGTTTCGCGGGACGGAACAATGAGCAGTTCTTC. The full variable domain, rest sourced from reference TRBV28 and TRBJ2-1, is DVKVTQSSRYLVKRTGEKVFLECVQDMDHENMFWYRQDPGLGLRLIYFSYDVKMKEKGDIPEGYSVSREKKERFSLILESASTNQTSMYLCASSFAGRNNEQFFGPGTRLTVL.

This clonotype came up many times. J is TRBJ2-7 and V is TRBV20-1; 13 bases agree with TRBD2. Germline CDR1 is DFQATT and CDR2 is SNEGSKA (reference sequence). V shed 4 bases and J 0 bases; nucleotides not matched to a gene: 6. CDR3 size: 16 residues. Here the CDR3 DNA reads TGCAGTGCTATGGGCGGACTAGCGGGAGACTCCTACGAGCAGTACTTC. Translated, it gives CSAMGGLAGDSYEQYF.

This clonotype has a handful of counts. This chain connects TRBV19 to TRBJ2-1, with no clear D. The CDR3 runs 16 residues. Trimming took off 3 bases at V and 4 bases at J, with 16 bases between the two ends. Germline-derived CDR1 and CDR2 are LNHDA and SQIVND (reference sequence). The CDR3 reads CASSIQDKDLYNEQFF. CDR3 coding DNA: TGTGCCAGTAGTATCCAAGACAAAGACCTTTACAATGAGCAGTTCTTC. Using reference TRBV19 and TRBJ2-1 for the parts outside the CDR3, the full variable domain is DGGITQSPKYLFRKEGQNVTLSCEQNLNHDAMYWYRQDPGQGLRLIYYSQIVNDFQKGDIAEGYSVSREKKESFPLTVTSAQKNPTAFYLCASSIQDKDLYNEQFFGPGTRLTVL.

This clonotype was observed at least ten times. This CDR3 is CASSHLGRATPNTEAFF. The CDR3 DNA reads as TGCGCCAGCAGCCATTTGGGGCGCGCGACCCCCAACACTGAAGCTTTCTTT. The chain uses TRBV5-1 and TRBJ1-1; TRBD1 is a possible D gene (5 bases). Trimming left V 4 bases short and J 2 bases short, with 21 bases between. CDR1 and CDR2 from the germline V gene are SGHRS and YFSETQ. CDR3 length: 17 amino acids.

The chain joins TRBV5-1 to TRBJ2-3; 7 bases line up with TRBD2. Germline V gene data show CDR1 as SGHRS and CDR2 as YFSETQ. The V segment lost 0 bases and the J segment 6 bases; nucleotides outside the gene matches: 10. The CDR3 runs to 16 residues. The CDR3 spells CASSLGVTSMMDTQYF. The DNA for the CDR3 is TGCGCCAGCAGCTTGGGAGTGACTAGCATGATGGATACGCAGTATTTT.

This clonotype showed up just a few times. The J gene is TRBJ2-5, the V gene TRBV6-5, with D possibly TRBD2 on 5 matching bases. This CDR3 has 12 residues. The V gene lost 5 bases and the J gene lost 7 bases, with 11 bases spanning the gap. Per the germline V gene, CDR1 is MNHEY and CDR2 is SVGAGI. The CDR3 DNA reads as TGTGCCAGCAGTCAAACACGGGGGACCCAGTACTTC. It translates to CASSQTRGTQYF.

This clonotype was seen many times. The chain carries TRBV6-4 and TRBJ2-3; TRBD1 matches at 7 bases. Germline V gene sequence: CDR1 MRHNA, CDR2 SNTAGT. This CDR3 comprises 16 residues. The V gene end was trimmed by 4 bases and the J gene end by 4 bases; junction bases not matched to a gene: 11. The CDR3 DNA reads TGTGCCAGCAGTGCCCTCGGGACAGTCGGGGCAGATACGCAGTATTTT. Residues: CASSALGTVGADTQYF.

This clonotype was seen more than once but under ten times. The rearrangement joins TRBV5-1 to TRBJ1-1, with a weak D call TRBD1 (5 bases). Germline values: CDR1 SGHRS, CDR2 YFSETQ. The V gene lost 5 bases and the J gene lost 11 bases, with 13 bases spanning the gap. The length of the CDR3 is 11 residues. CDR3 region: CASRMGRGAFF. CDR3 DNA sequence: TGCGCCAGCAGAATGGGACGAGGGGCTTTCTTT.

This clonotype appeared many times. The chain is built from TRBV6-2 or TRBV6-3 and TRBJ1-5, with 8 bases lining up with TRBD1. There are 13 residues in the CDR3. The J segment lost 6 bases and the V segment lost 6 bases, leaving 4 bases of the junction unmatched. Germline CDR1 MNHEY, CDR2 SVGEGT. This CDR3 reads CASSRTGCQPQHF. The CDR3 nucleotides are TGTGCCAGCAGCCGGACAGGGTGTCAGCCCCAGCATTTT.

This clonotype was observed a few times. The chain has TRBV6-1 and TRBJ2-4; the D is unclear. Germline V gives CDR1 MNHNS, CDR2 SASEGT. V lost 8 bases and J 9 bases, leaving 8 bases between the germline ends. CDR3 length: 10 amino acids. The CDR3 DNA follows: TGTGCCAGCCTCTTAGGCATTCAGTACTTC. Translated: CASLLGIQYF.

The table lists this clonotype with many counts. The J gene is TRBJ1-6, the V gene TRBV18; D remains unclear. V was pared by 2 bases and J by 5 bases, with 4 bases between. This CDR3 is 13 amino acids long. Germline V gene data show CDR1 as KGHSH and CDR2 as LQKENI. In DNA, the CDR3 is TGTGCCAGCTCACCATCGCATAATTCACCCCTCCACTTT. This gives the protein CASSPSHNSPLHF.

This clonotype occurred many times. In DNA form, the CDR3 reads TGTGCCAGCAGCTTTACCCCACGACGGGGGGGCAACACAGATACGCAGTATTTT. It encodes CASSFTPRRGGNTDTQYF. The rearrangement links TRBV7-2 to TRBJ2-3; 8 positions match TRBD2. Unmatched junction bases numbered 13, after V lost 3 bases and J lost 2 bases. Germline assignment: CDR1 SGHTA and CDR2 FQGNSA. This CDR3 has 18 residues.

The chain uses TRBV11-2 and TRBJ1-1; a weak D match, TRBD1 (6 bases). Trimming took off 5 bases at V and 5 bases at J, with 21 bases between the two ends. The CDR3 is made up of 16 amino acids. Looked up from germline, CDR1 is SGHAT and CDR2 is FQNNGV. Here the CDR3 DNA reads TGTGCCAGCAGCCGCGAACAGGGTGGGGGGAGAACTGAAGCTTTCTTT. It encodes CASSREQGGGRTEAFF. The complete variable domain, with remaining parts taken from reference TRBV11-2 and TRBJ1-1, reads EAGVAQSPRYKIIEKRQSVAFWCNPISGHATLYWYQQILGQGPKLLIQFQNNGVVDDSQLPKDRFSAERLKGVDSTLKIQPAKLEDSAVYLCASSREQGGGRTEAFFGQGTRLTVV.

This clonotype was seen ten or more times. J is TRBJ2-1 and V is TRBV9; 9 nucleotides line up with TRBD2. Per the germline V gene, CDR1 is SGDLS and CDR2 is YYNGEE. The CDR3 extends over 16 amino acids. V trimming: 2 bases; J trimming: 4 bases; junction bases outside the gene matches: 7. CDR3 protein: CASSVWLAGTYNEQFF. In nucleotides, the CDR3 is TGTGCCAGCAGCGTTTGGCTAGCGGGAACGTACAATGAGCAGTTCTTC.

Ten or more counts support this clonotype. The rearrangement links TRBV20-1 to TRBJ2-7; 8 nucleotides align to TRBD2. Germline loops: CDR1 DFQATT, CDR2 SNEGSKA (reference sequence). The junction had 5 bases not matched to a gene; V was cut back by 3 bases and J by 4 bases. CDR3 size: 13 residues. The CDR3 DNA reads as TGCAGTGCTAGGCCCGGGAGGGATTACGAGCAGTACTTC. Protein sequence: CSARPGRDYEQYF.

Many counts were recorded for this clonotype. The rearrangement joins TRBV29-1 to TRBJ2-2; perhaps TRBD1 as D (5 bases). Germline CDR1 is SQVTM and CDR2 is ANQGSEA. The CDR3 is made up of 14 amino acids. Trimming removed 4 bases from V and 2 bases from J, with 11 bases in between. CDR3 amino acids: CSVVLTANTGELFF. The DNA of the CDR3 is TGCAGCGTTGTACTGACAGCTAACACCGGGGAGCTGTTTTTT.

Here the CDR3 reads CSASSGAQPQHF. The DNA for the CDR3 is TGCAGTGCTAGTTCTGGGGCGCAGCCCCAGCATTTT. The chain joins TRBV20-1 to TRBJ1-5, with D perhaps matching TRBD1 (5 bases). The germline V gene has CDR1 DFQATT and CDR2 SNEGSKA (reference sequence). V shed 3 bases and J shed 7 bases, with 10 bases lying between them. This CDR3 contains 12 residues.

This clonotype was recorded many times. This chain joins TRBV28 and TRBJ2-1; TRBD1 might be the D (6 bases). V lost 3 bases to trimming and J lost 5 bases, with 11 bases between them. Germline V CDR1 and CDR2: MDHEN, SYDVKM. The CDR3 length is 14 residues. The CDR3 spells CASSFQTGHNEQFF. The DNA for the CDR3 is TGTGCCAGCAGTTTTCAGACAGGCCACAATGAGCAGTTCTTC.

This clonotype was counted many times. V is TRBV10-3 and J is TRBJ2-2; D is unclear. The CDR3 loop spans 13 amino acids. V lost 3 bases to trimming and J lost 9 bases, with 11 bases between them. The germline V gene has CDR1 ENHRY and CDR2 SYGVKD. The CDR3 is CAISDPPGRELFF. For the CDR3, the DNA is TGTGCCATCAGTGACCCCCCTGGAAGGGAGCTGTTTTTT.